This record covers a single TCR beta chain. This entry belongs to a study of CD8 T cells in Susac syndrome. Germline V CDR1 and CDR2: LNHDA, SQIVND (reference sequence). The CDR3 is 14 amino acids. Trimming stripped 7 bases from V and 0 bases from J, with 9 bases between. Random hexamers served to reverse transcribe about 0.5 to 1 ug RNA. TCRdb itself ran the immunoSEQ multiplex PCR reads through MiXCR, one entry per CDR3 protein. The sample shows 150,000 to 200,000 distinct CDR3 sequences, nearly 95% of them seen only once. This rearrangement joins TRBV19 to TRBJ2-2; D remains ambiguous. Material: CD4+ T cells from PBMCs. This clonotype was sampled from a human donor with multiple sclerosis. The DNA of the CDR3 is TGTGCCAGTAATGAACATCCGAACACCGGGGAGCTGTTTTTT. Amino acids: CASNEHPNTGELFF.